A single sample is the source of the 26 T cell receptor beta chains below, sequenced in a study of Ad26.COV2.S vaccination and SARS-CoV-2 variants. Treatment meaning: about 20 received Ad26.COV2.S at low or high dose, single or two shots; about 5 received placebo; per-sample allocation not given. Sampling happened 63 days after the first vaccine or placebo injection. Sequenced by immunoSEQ multiplex PCR; TCRdb stores in-frame clones only, minus some. The sample has 250,000 to 300,000 clones, around 87% seen once; the top ten hold under 4%. The starting material was peripheral blood, obtained in a trial of Ad26.COV2.S vaccine versus placebo. All receptors come from a person aged 18-60 years who received the Ad26.COV2.S COVID-19 vaccine or a placebo.

The chain couples TRBV10-2 to TRBJ2-7; 9 nucleotides align to TRBD2. The germline V gene has CDR1 WSHSY and CDR2 SAAADI. With V trimmed by 7 bases and J by 5 bases, 12 bases remained unmatched. The CDR3 is 15 residues long. The CDR3 DNA follows: TGCGCCAGCAAGACGGTAGCGGGAGAAAGGAACGAGCAGTACTTC. It is translated as CASKTVAGERNEQYF.

This CDR3 is CASSLVTEDSPLHF. The CDR3 bases are TGCGCCAGCAGCTTGGTCACCGAGGATTCACCCCTCCACTTT. This rearrangement joins TRBV5-1 to TRBJ1-6; no firm D call. The CDR3 covers 14 residues. From germline, CDR1 is SGHRS and CDR2 YFSETQ. The V end lost 0 bases, the J end lost 8 bases, and 9 bases lay between the germline ends.

This clone was recorded only once. The chain joins TRBV5-8 to TRBJ2-1; D perhaps matches TRBD2 (5 bases). The length of the CDR3 is 15 residues. Germline-derived CDR1 and CDR2 are SGHTS and YDEGEE. Trimming removed 6 bases from V and 0 bases from J, with 13 bases in between. In nucleotides, the CDR3 is TGTGCCAGCATCCCAAGGACTGCCTCCTACAATGAGCAGTTCTTC. It encodes CASIPRTASYNEQFF.

V and J are TRBV2 and TRBJ1-6; TRBD1 matches at 7 bases. Germline V gene sequence: CDR1 SNHLY, CDR2 FYNNEI. The CDR3 extends over 14 amino acids. V lost 6 bases, J lost 7 bases, and 6 bases stayed unmatched. Here the CDR3 DNA reads TGTGCCAGCAGCGAGGGGGACAGAAATTCACCCCTCCACTTT. It codes for CASSEGDRNSPLHF.

This sequence joins TRBV5-1 and TRBJ1-1; 8 nucleotides agree with TRBD1. V lost 1 base to trimming and J lost 1 base; unmatched junction nucleotides: 3. The CDR3 length is 15 residues. Germline V CDR1 and CDR2: SGHRS, YFSETQ. The chain's CDR3 is CASSLPDRENTEAFF. The CDR3 bases are TGCGCCAGCAGCTTGCCGGACAGGGAGAACACTGAAGCTTTCTTT.

The J gene is TRBJ2-2, the V gene TRBV6-5, with D unclear. V lost 6 bases and J 7 bases, leaving 9 bases between the germline ends. Germline V CDR1 and CDR2: MNHEY, SVGAGI. This CDR3 region has 12 residues. The CDR3 spells CASRPTRGELFF. CDR3 DNA: TGTGCCAGCAGGCCGACCCGCGGGGAGCTGTTTTTT.

This chain links TRBV12-3 or TRBV12-4 with TRBJ1-4, with D uncertain. V was clipped by 6 bases and J by 6 bases, with 11 bases between them. The CDR3 has 13 amino acids. The CDR3 region is CASSLSWDEKLFF. The DNA of the CDR3 is TGTGCCAGCAGCCTAAGTTGGGATGAAAAACTGTTTTTT.

In DNA form, the CDR3 reads TGTGCCAGTAGGGAGCTAGCGGGCAATGAGCAGTTCTTC. The encoded protein is CASRELAGNEQFF. The chain is built from TRBV19 and TRBJ2-1; 8 nucleotides agree with TRBD2. V shed 6 bases, J shed 6 bases, and the junction held 4 bases outside the gene matches. This CDR3 contains 13 residues. CDR1 and CDR2 (germline): LNHDA, SQIVND (reference sequence).

For the CDR3, the DNA is TGTGCCAGCATGGGAGGATCTACCTACGAGCAGTACTTC. The encoded protein is CASMGGSTYEQYF. The chain combines TRBV3-1 (or the pseudogene TRBV3-2) with TRBJ2-7, with TRBD2 as a possible D gene (6 bases). V lost 7 bases, J lost 2 bases, and 12 bases lay in between. There are 13 residues in the CDR3. Germline CDR1 is LGHDT and CDR2 is YNNKEL (reference sequence).

This chain connects TRBV7-2 to TRBJ2-5, with 10 bases identical to TRBD2. CDR1 and CDR2 (germline): SGHTA, FQGNSA. With V trimmed by 0 bases and J by 1 base, 2 bases remained unmatched. The CDR3 covers 16 residues. The CDR3, as DNA: TGTGCCAGCAGCTTAGCGCCTAGCGGGGGCCAAGAGACCCAGTACTTC. It encodes CASSLAPSGGQETQYF. Full variable domain (missing parts from reference TRBV7-2 and TRBJ2-5): GAGVSQSPSNKVTEKGKDVELRCDPISGHTALYWYRQSLGQGLEFLIYFQGNSAPDKSGLPSDRFSAERTGGSVSTLTIQRTQQEDSAVYLCASSLAPSGGQETQYFGPGTRLLVL.

The rearrangement joins TRBV19 to TRBJ2-3; perhaps D is TRBD1 or TRBD2 (5 bases each). This CDR3 has 19 residues. Looked up from germline, CDR1 is LNHDA and CDR2 is SQIVND (reference sequence). The V and J ends lost 3 bases and 6 bases respectively, with 28 bases between them. This CDR3 reads CASSIWGWGRTNLQDTQYF. DNA of the CDR3: TGTGCCAGTAGTATTTGGGGATGGGGACGGACGAACCTACAGGATACGCAGTATTTT.

The genes are TRBV9 and TRBJ1-6, with 7 positions matching TRBD1. The junction had 3 bases not matched to a gene; V was cut back by 2 bases and J by 4 bases. The CDR3 covers 15 residues. Germline CDR1 SGDLS, CDR2 YYNGEE. CDR3 protein: CASSVTGEYNSPLHF. The CDR3 DNA sequence: TGTGCCAGCAGCGTCACAGGGGAGTATAATTCACCCCTCCACTTT.

The chain recombines TRBV10-2 with TRBJ2-2, with D perhaps matching TRBD1 (6 bases). The CDR3 runs to 15 residues. The germline gives CDR1 WSHSY, CDR2 SAAADI. Trimming removed 5 bases at V and 4 bases at J, with 14 bases between. The CDR3 spells CASSRQALGTGELFF. CDR3 sequence (DNA): TGCGCCAGCAGTAGACAGGCCTTGGGCACCGGGGAGCTGTTTTTT.

The chain uses TRBV5-5 and TRBJ2-7; D possibly corresponds to TRBD1 (5 bases). Germline values: CDR1 SGHKS, CDR2 YYEKEE (reference sequence). V was shortened by 5 bases and J by 4 bases, with 19 bases between the two germline ends. The CDR3 runs to 15 residues. This CDR3 reads CASRGAPVHQYEQYF. For the CDR3, the DNA is TGTGCCAGCAGAGGGGCACCCGTCCACCAATACGAGCAGTACTTC.

The chain uses TRBV4-2 and TRBJ2-5, with TRBD2 matching 14 bases. The V gene's germline CDR1 is LGHNA and CDR2 YNFKEQ. The CDR3 spans 17 residues. V trimming: 4 bases; J trimming: 4 bases; junction bases outside the gene matches: 8. CDR3 coding DNA: TGTGCCAGCAGCCCCCGACTAGCGGGGGGGATAGGAGAGACCCAGTACTTC. Protein product: CASSPRLAGGIGETQYF.

The chain links TRBV27 to TRBJ2-1, with TRBD2 identical over 10 bases. V was clipped by 3 bases and J by 8 bases; unmatched bases: 7. CDR3 length: 15 amino acids. Germline V gene sequence: CDR1 MNHEY, CDR2 SMNVEV (reference sequence). The DNA of the CDR3 is TGTGCCAGCAGTTTCCGGGCTAGCGGGAGAGATGAGCAGTTCTTC. It encodes CASSFRASGRDEQFF.

The V and J genes are TRBV5-4 and TRBJ2-1, with D possibly being TRBD2 (6 bases). Trimming removed 0 bases at V and 6 bases at J, with 13 bases between. Germline V lookup: CDR1 SGHNT, CDR2 YYREEE (reference sequence). This CDR3 spans 15 amino acids. This CDR3 reads CASSLGGDPINEQFF. In DNA, the CDR3 is TGTGCCAGCAGCTTGGGGGGGGACCCAATCAATGAGCAGTTCTTC. Looking up the rest from reference TRBV5-4 and TRBJ2-1 gives the full variable domain: ETGVTQSPTHLIKTRGQQVTLRCSSQSGHNTVSWYQQALGQGPQFIFQYYREEENGRGNFPPRFSGLQFPNYSSELNVNALELDDSALYLCASSLGGDPINEQFFGPGTRLTVL.

The chain combines TRBV2 with TRBJ1-5; maybe TRBD1 (6 bases). This CDR3 has 14 residues. Between the trimmed V and J ends, which lost 6 bases and 3 bases, there was a span of 12 bases. Germline assignment: CDR1 SNHLY and CDR2 FYNNEI. The chain's CDR3 is CASRIDRTNQPQHF. Written as DNA, the CDR3 is TGTGCCAGCAGAATAGACAGGACCAATCAGCCCCAGCATTTT.

This chain joins TRBV23-1 and TRBJ2-7; 11 positions agree with TRBD1. TRBV23-1 belongs to the ORF category, with a function that is uncertain. The V and J ends lost 0 bases and 3 bases, in that order; junction bases with no gene match: 4. CDR3 size: 16 residues. The CDR3, as DNA: TGCGCCAGCAGTCAATCGCCGGGACAGGGGGTCTACGAGCAGTACTTC. The encoded protein is CASSQSPGQGVYEQYF.

The rearrangement joins TRBV4-3 to TRBJ1-4; D is ambiguous. The CDR3 is made up of 14 amino acids. Trimming shortened V by 0 bases and J by 3 bases, and 5 bases separated the two germline ends. Germline CDR1 is LGHNA and CDR2 is YSLEER. The CDR3, as DNA: TGCGCCAGCAGCCAAGATTGGTCTAATGAAAAACTGTTTTTT. The encoded protein is CASSQDWSNEKLFF.

CDR3 region: CASSRNTYPEKLFF. The CDR3 DNA is TGTGCCAGCAGTCGGAATACATATCCTGAAAAACTGTTTTTT. V is TRBV6-5 and J is TRBJ1-4; no definite D call. Germline CDR1 reads MNHEY; CDR2 reads SVGAGI. V was pared by 5 bases and J by 7 bases, with 14 bases between. The CDR3 is 14 amino acids.

The chain couples TRBV5-6 to TRBJ2-3; D uncertain. The CDR3 is 15 amino acids. V lost 2 bases and J 0 bases, leaving 10 bases between the germline ends. CDR1 SGHDT and CDR2 YYEEEE come from the germline V gene. CDR3 in DNA: TGTGCCAGCAGCTTTTTACAGATAAGCACAGATACGCAGTATTTT. Amino acid sequence: CASSFLQISTDTQYF.

The chain has TRBV28 and TRBJ2-1, with no clear D. Germline V gives CDR1 MDHEN, CDR2 SYDVKM. The CDR3 length is 15 residues. V shed 1 base and J shed 3 bases, with 10 bases lying between them. The CDR3 protein is CASSLSGPGYNEQFF. CDR3 in DNA: TGTGCCAGCAGTTTATCTGGGCCCGGCTACAATGAGCAGTTCTTC.

J is TRBJ2-1 and V is TRBV6-6; D remains ambiguous. The CDR3 is made up of 15 amino acids. Trimming took 2 bases from V and 0 from J, leaving 8 bases between them. Per the germline V gene, CDR1 is MNHNY and CDR2 is SVGAGI (reference sequence). The CDR3 is CASSYREGSYNEQFF. The CDR3, as DNA: TGTGCCAGCAGTTACAGGGAAGGCTCCTACAATGAGCAGTTCTTC.

This chain uses TRBV5-4 with TRBJ2-7; 9 bases agree with TRBD2. The CDR3 covers 16 residues. Per the germline V gene, CDR1 is SGHNT and CDR2 is YYREEE (reference sequence). Trimming at V came to 1 base and at J to 10 bases, leaving 15 bases not matched to a gene. The DNA for the CDR3 is TGTGCCAGCAGCTTGCGCGGGAGGGGCACCATTGGTGAACAGTACTTC. This gives the protein CASSLRGRGTIGEQYF.

The V and J genes are TRBV30 and TRBJ2-6; 8 nucleotides agree with TRBD1. The CDR3 runs 17 residues. CDR1 and CDR2 (germline): GTSNPN, SVGIG (reference sequence). After removal of 5 bases from V and 0 bases from J, the junction contained 9 bases not matched to a gene. Here the CDR3 DNA reads TGTGCCTGGCGATCAGGGGGCCGCTACTCTGGGGCCAACGTCCTGACTTTC. Translated: CAWRSGGRYSGANVLTF.